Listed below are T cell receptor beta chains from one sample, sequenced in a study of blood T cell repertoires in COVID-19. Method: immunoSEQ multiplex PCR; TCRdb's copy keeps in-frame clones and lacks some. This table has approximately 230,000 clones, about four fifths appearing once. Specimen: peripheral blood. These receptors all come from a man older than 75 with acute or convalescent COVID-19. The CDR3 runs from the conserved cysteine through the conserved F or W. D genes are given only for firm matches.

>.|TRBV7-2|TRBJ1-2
CASSLGRGIDYGYTF
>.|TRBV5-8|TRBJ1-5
CASSLTFSNQPQHF
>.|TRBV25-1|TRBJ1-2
CASSDNRRRGYTF
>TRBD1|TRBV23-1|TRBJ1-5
CASSKEGARNQPQHF
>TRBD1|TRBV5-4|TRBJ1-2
CASSLGDRGRDGYTF
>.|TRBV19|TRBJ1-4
CASKLVLATNEKLFF
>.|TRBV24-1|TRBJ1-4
CATSDARGEKLFF
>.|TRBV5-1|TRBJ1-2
CASSHEQANYGYTF
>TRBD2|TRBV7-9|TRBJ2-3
CASSPTSTSTDTQYF
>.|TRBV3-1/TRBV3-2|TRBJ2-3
CASSPRLSTDTQYF
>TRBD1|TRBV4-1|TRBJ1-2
CASSHKTGGAVYGYTF
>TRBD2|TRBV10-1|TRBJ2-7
CASSERVGGEQYF
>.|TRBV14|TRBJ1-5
CASSQDLVSAQHF
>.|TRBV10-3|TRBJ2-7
CAISEGGTRYEQYF
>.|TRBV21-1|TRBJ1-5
CASSGRQGAYTNQPQHF
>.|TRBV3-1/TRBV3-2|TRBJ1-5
CASSQGQVSPQHF
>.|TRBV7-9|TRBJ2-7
CASSLVAGYEQYF
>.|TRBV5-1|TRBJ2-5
CASSLGSRETQYF
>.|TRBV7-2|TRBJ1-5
CASSQGNNQPQHF
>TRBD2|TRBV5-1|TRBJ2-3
CASSSIILAGGTTDTQYF
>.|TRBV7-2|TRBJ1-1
CASSLKWADTEAFF
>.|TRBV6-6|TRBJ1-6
CASSYQGGGNSPLHF
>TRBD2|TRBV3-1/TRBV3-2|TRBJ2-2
CASSQRAGGIRAGELFF
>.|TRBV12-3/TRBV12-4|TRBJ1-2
CASSSPRGGYTF
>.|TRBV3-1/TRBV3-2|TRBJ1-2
CASSQVGFGTPLYGYTF
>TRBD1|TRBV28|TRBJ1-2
CASSFRGGGSGYTF
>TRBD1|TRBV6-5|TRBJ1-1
CASSFGTGRTEAFF
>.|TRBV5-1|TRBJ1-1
CASSLGGLGAGTEAFF
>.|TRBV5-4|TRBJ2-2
CASSLEAGRTGELFF
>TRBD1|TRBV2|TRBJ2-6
CAIRDRVRSGANVLTF
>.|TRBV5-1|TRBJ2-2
CASSFGVAENTGELFF
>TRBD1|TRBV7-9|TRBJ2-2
CASSSRTGVTGELFF
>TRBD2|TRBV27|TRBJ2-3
CASSWKTSGGATSTDTQYF
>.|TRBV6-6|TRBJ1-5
CASSYGEASNQPQHF
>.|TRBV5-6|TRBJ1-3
CASSWEAGHTGNTIYF
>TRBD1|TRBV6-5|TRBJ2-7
CASVLDRMRYEQYF
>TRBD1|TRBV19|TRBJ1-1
CASTRGTAPNTEAFF
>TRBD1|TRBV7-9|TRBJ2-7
CASSPGQGAVSFYEQYF
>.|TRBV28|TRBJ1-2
CASSSTTNYGYTF
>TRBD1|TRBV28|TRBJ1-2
CANQGSKGTGDDYGYTF
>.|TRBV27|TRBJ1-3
CASSPGAGFRGNTIYF
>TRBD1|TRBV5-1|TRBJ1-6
CASSWGQGASPLHF
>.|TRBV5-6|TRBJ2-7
CASSYGQLYEQYF
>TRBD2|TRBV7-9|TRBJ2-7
CASSSAWTSGVGQYF
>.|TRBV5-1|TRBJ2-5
CASSLFPGVGAQETQYF
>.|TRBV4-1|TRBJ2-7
CASSQALRAPYEQYF
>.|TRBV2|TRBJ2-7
CASSVSYEQYF
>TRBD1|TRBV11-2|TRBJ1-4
CASSTYPGQGPSTNEKLFF
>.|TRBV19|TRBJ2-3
CASSIRQVTDTQYF
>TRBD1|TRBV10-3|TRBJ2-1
CAIKEGQGHNEQFF
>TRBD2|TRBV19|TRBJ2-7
CASRRAGGRSYEQYF
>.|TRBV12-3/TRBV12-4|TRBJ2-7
CASSLAASWEQYF
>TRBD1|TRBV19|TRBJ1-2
CASSTSTGGLFGYTF
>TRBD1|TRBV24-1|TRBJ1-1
CATSDSRGRRGEAFF
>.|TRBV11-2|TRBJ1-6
CASSLEGGPLHF
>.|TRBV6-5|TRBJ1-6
CASSLDSWSSPLHF